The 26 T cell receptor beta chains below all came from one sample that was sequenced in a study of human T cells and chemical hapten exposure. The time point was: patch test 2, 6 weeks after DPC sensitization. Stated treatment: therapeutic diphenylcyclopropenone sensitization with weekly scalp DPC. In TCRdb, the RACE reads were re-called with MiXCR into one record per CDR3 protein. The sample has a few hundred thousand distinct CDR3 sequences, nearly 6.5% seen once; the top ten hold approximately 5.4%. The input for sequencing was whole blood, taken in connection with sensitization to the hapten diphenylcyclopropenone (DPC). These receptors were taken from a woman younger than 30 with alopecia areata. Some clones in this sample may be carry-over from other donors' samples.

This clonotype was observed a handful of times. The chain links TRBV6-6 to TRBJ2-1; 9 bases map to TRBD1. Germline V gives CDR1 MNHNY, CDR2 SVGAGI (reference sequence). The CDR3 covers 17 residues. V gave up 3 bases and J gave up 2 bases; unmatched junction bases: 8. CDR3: CASSYSTGGIPYNEQFF. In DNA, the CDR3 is TGTGCCAGCAGTTATTCGACAGGGGGGATACCCTACAATGAGCAGTTCTTC.

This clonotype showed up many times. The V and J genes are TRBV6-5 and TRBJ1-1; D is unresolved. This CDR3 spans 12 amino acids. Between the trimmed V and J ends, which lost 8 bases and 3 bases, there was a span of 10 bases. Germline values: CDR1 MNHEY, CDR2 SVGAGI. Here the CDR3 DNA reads TGTGCCAGCCAAGGGTTTGACACTGAAGCTTTCTTT. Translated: CASQGFDTEAFF.

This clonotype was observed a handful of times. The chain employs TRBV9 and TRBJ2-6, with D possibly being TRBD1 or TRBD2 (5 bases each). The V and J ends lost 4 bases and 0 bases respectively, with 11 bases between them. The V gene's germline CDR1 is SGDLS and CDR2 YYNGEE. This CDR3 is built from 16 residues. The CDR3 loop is CASSLGGTSGANVLTF. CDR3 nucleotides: TGTGCCAGCAGCCTGGGTGGGACCTCTGGGGCCAACGTCCTGACTTTC.

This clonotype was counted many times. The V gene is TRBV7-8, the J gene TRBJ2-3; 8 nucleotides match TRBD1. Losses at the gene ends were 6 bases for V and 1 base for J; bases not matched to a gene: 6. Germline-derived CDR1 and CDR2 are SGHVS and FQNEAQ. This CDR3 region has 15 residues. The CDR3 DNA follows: TGTGCCAGCAGTTTCCAGGGGGCCCGCACAGATACGCAGTATTTT. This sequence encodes CASSFQGARTDTQYF.

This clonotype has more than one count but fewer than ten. The DNA for the CDR3 is TGTGCCAGCAGGGGCATCCGAGGGACTGAAGCTTTCTTT. It specifies CASRGIRGTEAFF. V is TRBV2 and J is TRBJ1-1; D not resolved. This CDR3 region has 13 residues. Germline-derived CDR1 and CDR2 are SNHLY and FYNNEI. V shed 6 bases and J shed 5 bases, with 13 bases lying between them. The full variable domain, its missing parts supplied by reference TRBV2 and TRBJ1-1, is EPEVTQTPSHQVTQMGQEVILRCVPISNHLYFYWYRQILGQKVEFLVSFYNNEISEKSEIFDDQFSVERPDGSNFTLKIRSTKLEDSAMYFCASRGIRGTEAFFGQGTRLTVV.

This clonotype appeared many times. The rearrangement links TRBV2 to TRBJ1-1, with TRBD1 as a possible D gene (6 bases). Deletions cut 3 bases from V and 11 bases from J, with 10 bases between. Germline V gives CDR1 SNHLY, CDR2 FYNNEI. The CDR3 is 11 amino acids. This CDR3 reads CASSEGGRAFF. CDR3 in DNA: TGTGCCAGCAGTGAGGGGGGGCGTGCTTTCTTT.

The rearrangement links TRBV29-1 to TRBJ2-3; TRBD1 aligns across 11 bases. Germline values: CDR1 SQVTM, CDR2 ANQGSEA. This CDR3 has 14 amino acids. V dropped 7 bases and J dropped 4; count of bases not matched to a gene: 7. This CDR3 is CSAFPGQGADTQYF. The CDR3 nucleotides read TGCAGCGCGTTTCCGGGACAGGGGGCAGATACGCAGTATTTT.

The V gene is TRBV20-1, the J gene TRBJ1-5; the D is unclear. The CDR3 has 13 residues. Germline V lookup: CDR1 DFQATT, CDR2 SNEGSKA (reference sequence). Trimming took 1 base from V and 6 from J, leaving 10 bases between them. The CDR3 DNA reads TGCAGTGCTAGAGTCTTCCCCGGTCAGCCCCAGCATTTT. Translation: CSARVFPGQPQHF.

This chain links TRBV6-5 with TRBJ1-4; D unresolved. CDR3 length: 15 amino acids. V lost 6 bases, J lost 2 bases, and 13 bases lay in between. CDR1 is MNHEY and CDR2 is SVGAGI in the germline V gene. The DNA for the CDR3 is TGTGCCAGCAGCCGAACTTTGCCGACTAATGAAAAACTGTTTTTT. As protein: CASSRTLPTNEKLFF.

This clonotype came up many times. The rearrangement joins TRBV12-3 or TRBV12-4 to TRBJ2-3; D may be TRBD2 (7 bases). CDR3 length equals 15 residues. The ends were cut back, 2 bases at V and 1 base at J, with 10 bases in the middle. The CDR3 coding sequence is TGTGCCAGCAGTTTATGGCGGGGGCGCACAGATACGCAGTATTTT. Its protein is CASSLWRGRTDTQYF.

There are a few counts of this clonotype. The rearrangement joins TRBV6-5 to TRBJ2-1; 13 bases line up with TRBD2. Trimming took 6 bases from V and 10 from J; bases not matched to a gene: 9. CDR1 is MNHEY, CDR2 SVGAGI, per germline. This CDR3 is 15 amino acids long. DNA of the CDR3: TGTGCCAGCAGACGGGGACTAGCGGGGCGCGGGGAGCAGTTCTTC. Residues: CASRRGLAGRGEQFF.

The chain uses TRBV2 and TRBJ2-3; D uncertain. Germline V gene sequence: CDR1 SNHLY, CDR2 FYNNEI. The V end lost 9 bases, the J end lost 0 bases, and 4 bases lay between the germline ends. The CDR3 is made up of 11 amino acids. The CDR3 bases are TGTGCCAGTGACAGCACAGATACGCAGTATTTT. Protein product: CASDSTDTQYF. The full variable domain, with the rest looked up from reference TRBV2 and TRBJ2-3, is EPEVTQTPSHQVTQMGQEVILRCVPISNHLYFYWYRQILGQKVEFLVSFYNNEISEKSEIFDDQFSVERPDGSNFTLKIRSTKLEDSAMYFCASDSTDTQYFGPGTRLTVL.

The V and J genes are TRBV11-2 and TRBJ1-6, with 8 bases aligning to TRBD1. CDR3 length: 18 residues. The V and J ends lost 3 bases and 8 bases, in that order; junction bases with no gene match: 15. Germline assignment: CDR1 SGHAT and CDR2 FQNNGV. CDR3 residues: CASSFYNLRGRADSPLHF. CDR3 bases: TGTGCCAGCAGCTTCTACAATCTCAGGGGGCGCGCGGATTCACCCCTCCACTTT.

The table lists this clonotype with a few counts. The CDR3 here is CASSLVPPEANVLTF. The CDR3 region has the DNA TGCGCCAGCAGCTTGGTCCCCCCTGAGGCCAACGTCCTGACTTTC. The chain employs TRBV5-1 and TRBJ2-6; D remains unclear. The germline CDR1 and CDR2 sequences are SGHRS and YFSETQ. The V and J ends lost 0 bases and 6 bases respectively, with 10 bases between them. The CDR3 consists of 15 residues.

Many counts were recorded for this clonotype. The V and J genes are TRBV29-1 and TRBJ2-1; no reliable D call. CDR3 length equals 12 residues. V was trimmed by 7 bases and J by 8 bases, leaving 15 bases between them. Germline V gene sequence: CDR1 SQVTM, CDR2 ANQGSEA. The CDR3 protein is CSAHTQGDEQFF. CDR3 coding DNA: TGCAGCGCCCATACGCAAGGAGATGAGCAGTTCTTC.

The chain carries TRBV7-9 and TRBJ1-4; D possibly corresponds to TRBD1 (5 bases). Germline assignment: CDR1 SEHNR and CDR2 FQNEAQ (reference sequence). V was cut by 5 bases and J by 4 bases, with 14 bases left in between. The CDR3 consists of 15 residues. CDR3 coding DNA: TGTGCCAGCAGCGGGACTCTAAGCCTTAATGAAAAACTGTTTTTT. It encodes CASSGTLSLNEKLFF. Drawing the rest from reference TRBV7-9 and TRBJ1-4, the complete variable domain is DTGVSQNPRHKITKRGQNVTFRCDPISEHNRLYWYRQTLGQGPEFLTYFQNEAQLEKSRLLSDRFSAERPKGSFSTLEIQRTEQGDSAMYLCASSGTLSLNEKLFFGSGTQLSVL.

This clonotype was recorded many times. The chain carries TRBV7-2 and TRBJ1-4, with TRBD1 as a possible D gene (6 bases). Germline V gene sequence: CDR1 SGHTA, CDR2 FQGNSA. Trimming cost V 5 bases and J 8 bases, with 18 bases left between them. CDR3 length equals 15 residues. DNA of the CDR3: TGTGCCAGCAGCCCCGCAAGGGGGGGAGAGGAAAAACTGTTTTTT. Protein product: CASSPARGGEEKLFF.

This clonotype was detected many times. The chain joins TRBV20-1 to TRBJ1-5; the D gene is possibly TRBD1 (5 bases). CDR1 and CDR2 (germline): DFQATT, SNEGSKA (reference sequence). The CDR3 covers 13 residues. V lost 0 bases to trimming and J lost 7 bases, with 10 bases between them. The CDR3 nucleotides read TGCAGTGCTAGAGAGTGGGGGGGGCAGCCCCAGCATTTT. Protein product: CSAREWGGQPQHF.

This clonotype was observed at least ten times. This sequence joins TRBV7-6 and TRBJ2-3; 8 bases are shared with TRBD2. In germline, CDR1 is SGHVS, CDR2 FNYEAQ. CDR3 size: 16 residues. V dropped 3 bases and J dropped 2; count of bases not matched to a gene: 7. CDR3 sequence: CASSLVSGGATDTQYF. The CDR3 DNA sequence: TGTGCCAGCAGCTTGGTCTCCGGGGGGGCCACAGATACGCAGTATTTT.

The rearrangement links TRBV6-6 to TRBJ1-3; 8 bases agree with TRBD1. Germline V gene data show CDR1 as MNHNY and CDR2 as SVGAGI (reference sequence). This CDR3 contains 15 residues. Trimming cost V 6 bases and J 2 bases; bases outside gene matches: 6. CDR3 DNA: TGTGCCAGCAGCTTCAGACAGGGGCCTGGAAACACCATATATTTT. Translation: CASSFRQGPGNTIYF.

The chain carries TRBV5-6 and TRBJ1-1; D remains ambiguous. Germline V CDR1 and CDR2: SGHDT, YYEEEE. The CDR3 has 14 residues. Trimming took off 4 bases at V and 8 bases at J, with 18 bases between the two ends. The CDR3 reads CASSPGRFRIEAFF. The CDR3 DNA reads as TGTGCCAGCAGCCCCGGACGGTTCAGGATCGAAGCTTTCTTT. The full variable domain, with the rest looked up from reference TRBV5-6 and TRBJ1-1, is DAGVTQSPTHLIKTRGQQVTLRCSPKSGHDTVSWYQQALGQGPQFIFQYYEEEERQRGNFPDRFSGHQFPNYSSELNVNALLLGDSALYLCASSPGRFRIEAFFGQGTRLTVV.

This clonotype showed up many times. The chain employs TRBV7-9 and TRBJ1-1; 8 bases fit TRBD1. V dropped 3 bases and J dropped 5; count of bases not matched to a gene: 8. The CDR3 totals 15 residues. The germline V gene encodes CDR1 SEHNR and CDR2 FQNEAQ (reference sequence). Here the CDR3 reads CASSFTGQGLTEAFF. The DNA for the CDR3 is TGTGCCAGCAGCTTTACTGGACAGGGCTTGACTGAAGCTTTCTTT.

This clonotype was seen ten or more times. This chain's CDR3 is CASSLQPTRPDTQYF. The CDR3, as DNA: TGTGCCAGCAGCTTACAACCCACCCGTCCAGATACGCAGTATTTT. The gene calls are TRBV7-2 and TRBJ2-3; no firm D call. The V gene lost 2 bases and the J gene lost 4 bases, with 13 bases spanning the gap. Germline V lookup: CDR1 SGHTA, CDR2 FQGNSA. This CDR3 is 15 amino acids long.

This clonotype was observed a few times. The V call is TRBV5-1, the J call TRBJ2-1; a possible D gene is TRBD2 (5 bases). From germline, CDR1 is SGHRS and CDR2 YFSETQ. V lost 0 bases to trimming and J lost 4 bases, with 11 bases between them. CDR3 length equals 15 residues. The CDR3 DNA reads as TGCGCCAGCAGCTTGGTGGCAGTAGCGTACAATGAGCAGTTCTTC. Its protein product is CASSLVAVAYNEQFF.

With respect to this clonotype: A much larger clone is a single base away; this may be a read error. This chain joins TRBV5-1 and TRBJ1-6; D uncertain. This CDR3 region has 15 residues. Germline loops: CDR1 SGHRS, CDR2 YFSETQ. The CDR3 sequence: CASSLARDYSSPLHF. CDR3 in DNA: TGCGCCAGCAGCTTGGCTCGGGATTATAGTTCACCCCTCCACTTT.

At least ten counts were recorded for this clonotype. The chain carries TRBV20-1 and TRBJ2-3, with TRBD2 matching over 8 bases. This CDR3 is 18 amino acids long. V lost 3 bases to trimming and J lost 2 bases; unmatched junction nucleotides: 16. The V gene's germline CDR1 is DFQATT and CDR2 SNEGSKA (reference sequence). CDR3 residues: CSARFPAGAPLVTDTQYF. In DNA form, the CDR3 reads TGCAGTGCTAGGTTTCCAGCGGGGGCCCCACTAGTCACAGATACGCAGTATTTT.